This entry lists 24 T cell receptor beta chains sequenced from one sample in a study of CD8+ T cells in alopecia areata. The treatment here: oral pan-JAK inhibitor, 5-10 mg twice daily. The sequencing template was cDNA reverse transcribed from extracted RNA. Assay: immunoSEQ multiplex PCR; the TCRdb copy retains only in-frame clones and omits some. The sample shows some 200,000 clones, around 58% of them seen only once. Specimen: CD8+ T cells sorted from blood, collected at week 24, from a patient treated with tofacitinib. The receptors come from a human donor with alopecia areata.

The rearrangement links TRBV5-6 to TRBJ2-7; tentative D call: TRBD2 (7 bases). The CDR3 covers 14 residues. V was pared by 7 bases and J by 6 bases, with 20 bases between. The germline gives CDR1 SGHDT, CDR2 YYEEEE. The CDR3 sequence is CASGGLTGRGEQYF. DNA of the CDR3: TGTGCCAGCGGAGGATTAACAGGGAGGGGCGAGCAGTACTTC.

The chain couples TRBV7-9 to TRBJ2-7; D unresolved. The V end lost 2 bases, the J end lost 6 bases, and 5 bases lay between the germline ends. Germline CDR1 reads SEHNR; CDR2 reads FQNEAQ (reference sequence). The CDR3 is 11 residues long. CDR3 in DNA: TGTGCCAGCAGCTTAAATCTCGAGCAGTACTTC. Its translation: CASSLNLEQYF.

The chain has TRBV11-1 and TRBJ1-2, with D uncertain. CDR1 and CDR2 (germline): SGHAT, FQDESV (reference sequence). The CDR3 has 13 amino acids. The V end lost 1 base, the J end lost 6 bases, and 9 bases lay between the germline ends. CDR3 nucleotides: TGTGCCAGCAGCTTAGTCATTTCCAATGGCTACACCTTC. This gives the protein CASSLVISNGYTF.

The V gene is TRBV7-9, the J gene TRBJ2-5; D may correspond to TRBD1 or TRBD2 (5 bases each). Between the trimmed V and J ends, which lost 6 bases and 5 bases, there was a span of 16 bases. The germline CDR1 and CDR2 sequences are SEHNR and FQNEAQ (reference sequence). The CDR3 is made up of 14 amino acids. Written as DNA, the CDR3 is TGTGCCAGCAGTCCAGCGGACACCGAGGAGACCCAGTACTTC. Translating gives CASSPADTEETQYF.

V gene TRBV7-9 combines with J gene TRBJ2-1; no clear D gene. Trimming removed 8 bases from V and 6 bases from J, with 8 bases in between. The CDR3 contains 11 residues. Germline CDR1 reads SEHNR; CDR2 reads FQNEAQ (reference sequence). CDR3 in DNA: TGTGCCAGCGGAGCCTCCAATGAGCAGTTCTTC. Translating it yields CASGASNEQFF.

At least ten counts were recorded for this clone. The CDR3 spells CASNLASGYNEQFF. The CDR3, as DNA: TGTGCCAGCAACCTAGCTTCGGGTTACAATGAGCAGTTCTTC. The rearrangement links TRBV2 to TRBJ2-1; D might be TRBD2 (5 bases). Germline V gives CDR1 SNHLY, CDR2 FYNNEI. Trimming stripped 7 bases from V and 4 bases from J, with 14 bases between. The CDR3 runs to 14 residues.

The rearrangement uses TRBV9 and TRBJ2-4; 7 bases map to TRBD2. V was clipped by 6 bases and J by 6 bases; unmatched bases: 6. The CDR3 loop spans 13 amino acids. Germline assignment: CDR1 SGDLS and CDR2 YYNGEE. Here the CDR3 reads CASKAPGGNIQYF. The DNA of the CDR3 is TGTGCCAGCAAGGCCCCGGGGGGAAACATTCAGTACTTC.

The chain uses TRBV4-1 and TRBJ1-5; D gene unclear. The CDR3 covers 14 residues. CDR1 is MGHRA, CDR2 YSYEKL, per germline. Trimming pared 0 bases from V and 7 bases from J, leaving 10 bases between. The CDR3 reads CASSQERERQPQHF. The DNA for the CDR3 is TGCGCCAGCAGCCAAGAGAGGGAACGGCAGCCCCAGCATTTT.

The chain joins TRBV15 to TRBJ2-2, with D perhaps matching TRBD2 (6 bases). CDR1 LNHNV and CDR2 YYDKDF come from the germline V gene (reference sequence). The CDR3 is made up of 13 amino acids. The V gene lost 6 bases and the J gene lost 7 bases, with 12 bases spanning the gap. The CDR3 sequence is CATRRDFRGELFF. DNA of the CDR3: TGTGCCACCAGAAGGGACTTCCGCGGGGAGCTGTTTTTT.

The chain combines TRBV7-2 with TRBJ1-5, with 7 bases that match TRBD1. The CDR3 covers 15 residues. Germline CDR1 reads SGHTA; CDR2 reads FQGNSA. The junction had 7 bases not matched to a gene; V was cut back by 5 bases and J by 3 bases. The CDR3 DNA reads as TGTGCCAGCAGCGCCCGGGACAGCATCAATCAGCCCCAGCATTTT. Translating it yields CASSARDSINQPQHF. The whole variable domain, remainder taken from reference TRBV7-2 and TRBJ1-5, is GAGVSQSPSNKVTEKGKDVELRCDPISGHTALYWYRQSLGQGLEFLIYFQGNSAPDKSGLPSDRFSAERTGGSVSTLTIQRTQQEDSAVYLCASSARDSINQPQHFGDGTRLSIL.

The chain couples TRBV7-2 to TRBJ1-4; a weak D match, TRBD1 (5 bases). Germline V gene sequence: CDR1 SGHTA, CDR2 FQGNSA. The CDR3 extends over 15 amino acids. Trimming removed 2 bases from V and 7 bases from J, with 14 bases in between. The CDR3 loop is CASSLRGAVGEKLFF. Written as DNA, the CDR3 is TGTGCCAGCAGCTTACGAGGGGCCGTTGGTGAAAAACTGTTTTTT. Variable domain in full (rest from reference TRBV7-2 and TRBJ1-4): GAGVSQSPSNKVTEKGKDVELRCDPISGHTALYWYRQSLGQGLEFLIYFQGNSAPDKSGLPSDRFSAERTGGSVSTLTIQRTQQEDSAVYLCASSLRGAVGEKLFFGSGTQLSVL.

The genes are TRBV11-2 and TRBJ2-7, with D unresolved. CDR3 length equals 10 residues. CDR1 SGHAT and CDR2 FQNNGV come from the germline V gene. The V end was cut by 8 bases, the J end by 4 bases, with 6 bases between. CDR3 sequence (DNA): TGTGCCAGCGGAGAATACGAGCAGTACTTC. Its protein product is CASGEYEQYF.

The V call is TRBV29-1, the J call TRBJ2-5; D may match TRBD1 or TRBD2 (5 bases each). The DNA end is a closer match to TRBJ2-7, so the J assignment may be wrong. Germline V CDR1 and CDR2: SQVTM, ANQGSEA. The CDR3 length is 14 residues. This chain's CDR3 is CSVDSRGEPYEQYF. The CDR3 DNA reads TGCAGCGTTGATAGCAGAGGGGAACCCTACGAGCAGTACTTC.

The rearrangement uses TRBV18 and TRBJ1-1, with no clear D. This CDR3 region has 11 residues. From germline, CDR1 is KGHSH and CDR2 LQKENI. Trimming pared 6 bases from V and 7 bases from J, leaving 9 bases between. For the CDR3, the DNA is TGTGCCAGCTCCCTTGGTCTTGAAGCTTTCTTT. Translating gives CASSLGLEAFF.

This clone was observed once. V is TRBV4-1 and J is TRBJ2-7; D gene uncertain. This CDR3 region has 15 residues. V lost 0 bases to trimming and J lost 2 bases, with 11 bases between them. Germline loops: CDR1 MGHRA, CDR2 YSYEKL. The CDR3 here is CASSQDYSRTYEQYF. Written as DNA, the CDR3 is TGCGCCAGCAGCCAAGATTATTCGAGAACCTACGAGCAGTACTTC.

This clone was found a few times. The rearrangement joins TRBV7-8 to TRBJ2-2; 7 bases fit TRBD2. CDR3 length equals 13 residues. CDR1 SGHVS and CDR2 FQNEAQ come from the germline V gene. Losses at the gene ends were 6 bases for V and 8 bases for J; bases not matched to a gene: 6. This CDR3 reads CASSIGGLGELFF. Here the CDR3 DNA reads TGTGCCAGCAGTATCGGGGGGTTGGGGGAGCTGTTTTTT. The full variable domain, in which reference TRBV7-8 and TRBJ2-2 provide the parts outside the CDR3, is GAGVSQSPRYKVAKRGQDVALRCDPISGHVSLFWYQQALGQGPEFLTYFQNEAQLDKSGLPSDRFFAERPEGSVSTLKIQRTQQEDSAVYLCASSIGGLGELFFGEGSRLTVL.

The chain employs TRBV12-2 and TRBJ2-7; the table names TRBD2, a call not compared with the DNA. TRBV12-2 is flagged as a pseudogene. The CDR3 consists of 16 residues. The CDR3 is CASRLGWRENSYEQYF. CDR3 DNA sequence: TGTGCAAGTCGCTTAGGGTGGAGGGAGAACTCCTACGAGCAGTACTTC.

The chain carries TRBV27 and TRBJ2-7; 7 bases line up with TRBD1. CDR3 size: 16 residues. V lost 5 bases to trimming and J lost 0 bases; unmatched junction nucleotides: 10. The germline gives CDR1 MNHEY, CDR2 SMNVEV (reference sequence). For the CDR3, the DNA is TGTGCCAGCAGTCGGGGACAGTATCAGAGCTCCTACGAGCAGTACTTC. Protein product: CASSRGQYQSSYEQYF.

This sequence joins TRBV13 and TRBJ1-5, with D hard to call. V was clipped by 0 bases and J by 4 bases, with 10 bases between them. Germline lookup yields CDR1 PRHDT and CDR2 FYEKMQ (reference sequence). The CDR3 loop spans 15 amino acids. CDR3 sequence: CASSLGRSTNQPQHF. DNA of the CDR3: TGTGCCAGCAGCTTAGGCCGATCGACTAATCAGCCCCAGCATTTT.

This chain uses TRBV30 with TRBJ2-3; 7 bases are shared with TRBD1. Germline V gene sequence: CDR1 GTSNPN, CDR2 SVGIG (reference sequence). J gave up 0 bases and V 5 bases, and 2 bases lay outside the gene matches. There are 13 residues in the CDR3. CDR3 sequence reads: CAWGTDSTDTQYF. CDR3 nucleotides: TGTGCCTGGGGGACAGATAGCACAGATACGCAGTATTTT.

The chain uses TRBV5-1 and TRBJ1-1; D uncertain. The V end lost 0 bases, the J end lost 8 bases, and 8 bases lay between the germline ends. Germline CDR1 reads SGHRS; CDR2 reads YFSETQ. CDR3 length equals 12 residues. CDR3 DNA sequence: TGCGCCAGCAGCTTGGTTGTGGGGGAAGCTTTCTTT. It specifies CASSLVVGEAFF.

The gene calls are TRBV30 and TRBJ1-1; no definite D call. Germline values: CDR1 GTSNPN, CDR2 SVGIG (reference sequence). V lost 0 bases and J lost 0, with 20 bases in between. The CDR3 consists of 18 residues. This CDR3 reads CAWSVFPGESRLNTEAFF. CDR3 DNA sequence: TGTGCCTGGAGTGTATTCCCCGGCGAGTCACGGCTGAACACTGAAGCTTTCTTT.

This clone was found a few times. The chain couples TRBV4-1 to TRBJ1-2; D gene uncertain. CDR1 MGHRA and CDR2 YSYEKL come from the germline V gene. This CDR3 contains 16 residues. The V and J ends lost 7 bases and 2 bases respectively, with 20 bases between them. The CDR3 spells CASTSFRNGQNYGYTF. In nucleotides, the CDR3 is TGCGCCAGCACCTCCTTCCGGAACGGGCAAAACTATGGCTACACCTTC.

This clone was seen a few times. The V and J genes are TRBV7-2 and TRBJ2-7; 7 bases agree with TRBD1. The CDR3 runs 12 residues. Germline CDR1 is SGHTA and CDR2 is FQGNSA. The trim removed 4 bases at V and 6 bases at J, leaving 3 bases unmatched. This chain's CDR3 is CASSYWTGEQYF. The CDR3 bases are TGTGCCAGCAGCTACTGGACAGGCGAGCAGTACTTC.